This TCR beta chain derives from a study of T cell responses to AZD1222 COVID-19 vaccine. The study, taken as a whole, reports: Clonal diversity was possibly underestimated, and the donors were mostly white British, with more females.

Sequencing used immunoSEQ multiplex PCR; TCRdb keeps in-frame clones, though not all of them. This sample has under 250,000 clones; more than 85% occur once, and the top ten carry around 1%. To note about this clone: Antigen unknown. One base away lies a much larger clone, so this may be a sequencing read error. The sample holds other DNA sequences that translate to the same CDR3.

V lost 3 bases and J lost 5; bases outside the gene matches: 0. Germline loops: CDR1 MDHEN, CDR2 SYDVKM. The CDR3 contains 13 residues. This specimen was peripheral blood, taken on day 0 of MenACWY control vaccination. The sequence was collected from an adult in good health. The rearrangement joins TRBV28 to TRBJ1-2; 10 positions agree with TRBD1. Here the CDR3 reads CASSLGQGYGYTF. As DNA, the CDR3 is TGTGCCAGCAGTTTGGGACAGGGGTATGGCTACACCTTC.